This T cell receptor beta chain comes out of a study of T-cell memory formation after mild COVID-19. Study findings and constraints: Researchers found some responding clones in pre-infection memory, a sign that cross-reactive memory joined.

TCRdb reanalysed the 5' RACE reads using MiXCR and keeps one entry per CDR3 protein. The repertoire holds fewer than 300,000 distinct CDR3 sequences, about 20% seen once, with more than 20% in the top ten. This CDR3 is built from 14 residues. The germline V and J ends were trimmed by 2 bases and 1 base, with 7 bases remaining between them. CDR1 MNHNY and CDR2 SVGAGI come from the germline V gene (reference sequence). Regarding this clonotype: The target antigen is unknown.

The source material was PBMCs or a T cell subset sorted from them (not recorded which). This TCR was sampled from a man aged 18 to 30 who had mild COVID-19 (a few samples of this study predate the infection). Cell type and time point are not known. V and J are TRBV6-6 and TRBJ2-3; no clear D. This CDR3 is CASSYQAGTDTQYF. Written as DNA, the CDR3 is TGTGCCAGCAGTTACCAGGCGGGCACAGATACGCAGTATTTT.